The 15 T cell receptor beta chains in this list originate from one sample, sequenced in a study of shared clonotypes between healthy human individuals. Clones were sequenced by immunoSEQ multiplex PCR, and TCRdb holds only the in-frame ones, with some missing. The table lists 1,100,000 or so clones, 75% to 85% of them singletons. Sequenced: memory CD4+ T cells from PBMCs. Sample subset: CD45RA-negative fraction. Receptors were obtained from a man between 18 and 29 years old in good health. Some clones in this sample may be carry-over from other donors' samples.

V is TRBV7-2 and J is TRBJ2-7, with D tentatively TRBD2 (6 bases). This CDR3 is built from 15 residues. Looked up from germline, CDR1 is SGHTA and CDR2 is FQGNSA. Trimming left V 1 base short and J 2 bases short, with 12 bases between. This CDR3 is CASSLVSGTPYEQYF. CDR3 sequence (DNA): TGTGCCAGCAGCTTAGTTAGCGGAACCCCCTACGAGCAGTACTTC. Full variable domain (missing parts from reference TRBV7-2 and TRBJ2-7): GAGVSQSPSNKVTEKGKDVELRCDPISGHTALYWYRQSLGQGLEFLIYFQGNSAPDKSGLPSDRFSAERTGGSVSTLTIQRTQQEDSAVYLCASSLVSGTPYEQYFGPGTRLTVT.

The chain employs TRBV7-2 and TRBJ2-2, with D possibly TRBD2 on 5 matching bases. CDR3 length equals 14 residues. Germline-derived CDR1 and CDR2 are SGHTA and FQGNSA. V lost 1 base, J lost 6 bases, and 9 bases lay in between. CDR3 coding DNA: TGTGCCAGCAGCTTAGAAGCCGGGGCCGGGGAGCTGTTTTTT. It yields the protein CASSLEAGAGELFF.

This clone appeared a few times. V is TRBV19 and J is TRBJ1-2; a possible D gene is TRBD1 (6 bases). With 10 bases removed from V and 2 bases from J, the gap between germline ends came to 17 bases. CDR3 length: 14 amino acids. Germline V lookup: CDR1 LNHDA, CDR2 SQIVND (reference sequence). The CDR3 sequence is CAISQAGANYGYTF. The CDR3 DNA sequence: TGTGCCATTTCTCAAGCAGGGGCCAACTATGGCTACACCTTC.

The chain joins TRBV5-4 to TRBJ2-1, with 9 bases that match TRBD1. J was trimmed by 4 bases and V by 2 bases; bases with no gene match: 7. The CDR3 length is 16 residues. Germline loops: CDR1 SGHNT, CDR2 YYREEE (reference sequence). This CDR3 reads CASSFNPDRGYNEQFF. Here the CDR3 DNA reads TGTGCCAGCAGCTTTAACCCGGACAGGGGTTACAATGAGCAGTTCTTC.

This rearrangement joins TRBV5-1 to TRBJ1-4; TRBD1 aligns across 12 bases. Trimming removed 3 bases from V and 6 bases from J; junction bases left unmatched: 6. The CDR3 contains 16 residues. The germline CDR1 and CDR2 sequences are SGHRS and YFSETQ. CDR3 in amino acids: CASSSWGQGADEKLFF. The CDR3, as DNA: TGCGCCAGCAGCTCGTGGGGACAGGGGGCGGATGAAAAACTGTTTTTT.

The V and J genes are TRBV25-1 and TRBJ2-3; no clear D gene. With 3 bases removed from V and 0 bases from J, the gap between germline ends came to 4 bases. Germline loops: CDR1 MGHDK, CDR2 SYGVNS. The length of the CDR3 is 13 residues. In nucleotides, the CDR3 is TGTGCCAGCAGTGATGCTAGCACAGATACGCAGTATTTT. This encodes CASSDASTDTQYF.

The rearrangement links TRBV9 to TRBJ2-1, with D tentatively TRBD1 or TRBD2 (6 bases each). This CDR3 has 16 residues. The V gene lost 5 bases and the J gene lost 0 bases, with 15 bases spanning the gap. CDR1 and CDR2 (germline): SGDLS, YYNGEE. The CDR3 protein is CASRKEGHGSYNEQFF. In DNA, the CDR3 is TGTGCCAGCAGAAAGGAGGGACACGGCTCCTACAATGAGCAGTTCTTC.

This chain uses TRBV15 with TRBJ2-4; a weak D match, TRBD2 (6 bases). The CDR3 has 14 residues. V lost 3 bases to trimming and J lost 7 bases, with 13 bases between them. Per the germline V gene, CDR1 is LNHNV and CDR2 is YYDKDF (reference sequence). CDR3 protein: CATSSLTSPNIQYF. In DNA, the CDR3 is TGTGCCACCAGCAGTTTGACTAGTCCGAACATTCAGTACTTC.

The chain joins TRBV7-2 to TRBJ1-1, with 8 bases aligning to TRBD1. Per the germline V gene, CDR1 is SGHTA and CDR2 is FQGNSA. The CDR3 has 16 amino acids. J gave up 2 bases and V 1 base, and 6 bases lay outside the gene matches. CDR3 coding DNA: TGTGCCAGCAGCTTAGACACCCAGGGGGCCAACACTGAAGCTTTCTTT. As protein: CASSLDTQGANTEAFF.

The chain employs TRBV28 and TRBJ2-4, with TRBD2 matching 12 bases. Germline CDR1 and CDR2: MDHEN and SYDVKM. This CDR3 comprises 20 residues. Trimming removed 6 bases from V and 1 base from J; junction bases left unmatched: 16. This CDR3 is CASSPWPGLAGSGAKNIQYF. DNA of the CDR3: TGTGCCAGCAGCCCGTGGCCCGGACTAGCGGGATCGGGGGCCAAAAACATTCAGTACTTC.

The rearrangement links TRBV30 to TRBJ2-1; tentatively, D is TRBD2 (6 bases). Germline loops: CDR1 GTSNPN, CDR2 SVGIG (reference sequence). With 3 bases removed from V and 7 bases from J, the gap between germline ends came to 16 bases. The CDR3 consists of 14 residues. The CDR3 coding sequence is TGTGCCTGGAGCCCTAGTGCTGGGGGGAATGAGCAGTTCTTC. This translates into CAWSPSAGGNEQFF. Together with reference TRBV30 and TRBJ2-1, the CDR3 gives the full variable domain: SQTIHQWPATLVQPVGSPLSLECTVEGTSNPNLYWYRQAAGRGLQLLFYSVGIGQISSEVPQNLSASRPQDRQFILSSKKLLLSDSGFYLCAWSPSAGGNEQFFGPGTRLTVL.

This clone was found once. The genes are TRBV10-3 and TRBJ1-2; D remains ambiguous. The V end was cut by 5 bases, the J end by 4 bases, with 8 bases between. The CDR3 consists of 12 residues. Germline loops: CDR1 ENHRY, CDR2 SYGVKD. CDR3 residues: CAISSGSYGYTF. For the CDR3, the DNA is TGTGCCATCAGTTCGGGCAGCTATGGCTACACCTTC.

Concerning this clone: This same CDR3 is encoded by further DNA sequences in the sample. The rearrangement joins TRBV15 to TRBJ2-5, with D uncertain. Germline assignment: CDR1 LNHNV and CDR2 YYDKDF (reference sequence). Between the trimmed V and J ends, which lost 3 bases and 5 bases, there was a span of 7 bases. The CDR3 covers 12 residues. The CDR3 region is CATSRDGETQYF. The CDR3 DNA sequence: TGTGCCACCAGCAGGGATGGGGAGACCCAGTACTTC. The full variable domain, with the rest looked up from reference TRBV15 and TRBJ2-5, is DAMVIQNPRYQVTQFGKPVTLSCSQTLNHNVMYWYQQKSSQAPKLLFHYYDKDFNNEADTPDNFQSRRPNTSFCFLDIRSPGLGDTAMYLCATSRDGETQYFGPGTRLLVL.

The chain couples TRBV2 to TRBJ2-1; TRBD1 might be the D (6 bases). In germline, CDR1 is SNHLY, CDR2 FYNNEI. The CDR3 covers 15 residues. V lost 5 bases, J lost 2 bases, and 13 bases lay in between. The CDR3 protein is CASSQQGTPYNEQFF. The CDR3 DNA reads as TGTGCCAGCAGTCAACAGGGTACTCCCTACAATGAGCAGTTCTTC.

The V and J genes are TRBV5-1 and TRBJ1-1; D unclear. Germline CDR1 and CDR2: SGHRS and YFSETQ. CDR3 size: 15 residues. V shed 3 bases and J shed 1 base, with 13 bases lying between them. The CDR3 DNA is TGCGCCAGCAGCTCAAGAAGTGCCAGGAACACTGAAGCTTTCTTT. As protein: CASSSRSARNTEAFF.